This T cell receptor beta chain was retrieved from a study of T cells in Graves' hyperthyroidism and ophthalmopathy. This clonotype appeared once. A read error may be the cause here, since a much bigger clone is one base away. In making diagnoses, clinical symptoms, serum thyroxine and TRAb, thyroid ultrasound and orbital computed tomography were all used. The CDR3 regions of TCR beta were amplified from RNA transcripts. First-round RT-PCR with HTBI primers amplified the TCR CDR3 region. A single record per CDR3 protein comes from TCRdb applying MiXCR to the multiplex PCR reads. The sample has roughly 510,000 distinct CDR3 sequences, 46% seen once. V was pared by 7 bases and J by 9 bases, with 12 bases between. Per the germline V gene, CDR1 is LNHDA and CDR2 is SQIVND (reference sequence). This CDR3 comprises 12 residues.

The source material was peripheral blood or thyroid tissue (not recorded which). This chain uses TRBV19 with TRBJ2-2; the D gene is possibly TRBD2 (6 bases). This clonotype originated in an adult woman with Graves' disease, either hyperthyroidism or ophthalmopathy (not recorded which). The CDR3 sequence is CASTRGTWELFF. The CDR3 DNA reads TGTGCCAGTACTCGGGGGACCTGGGAGCTGTTTTTT.